The 14 T cell receptor beta chains reported below all come from one sample, sequenced in a study of blood T cell repertoires in COVID-19. TCRdb's copy holds only in-frame clones and misses some; the assay was immunoSEQ multiplex PCR. The data show over 450,000 clones, 89% seen once. Material: peripheral blood. The source of these receptors is a man aged 18 to 30 with COVID-19, enrolled during active disease.

This sequence joins TRBV5-4 and TRBJ1-1; D gene unclear. V lost 4 bases and J 5 bases, leaving 18 bases between the germline ends. CDR3 length: 15 residues. Germline CDR1 and CDR2: SGHNT and YYREEE (reference sequence). The CDR3 spells CASSAQTRGDTEAFF. As DNA, the CDR3 is TGTGCCAGCAGCGCCCAGACGCGGGGAGATACTGAAGCTTTCTTT.

The V gene is TRBV11-2, the J gene TRBJ2-1, with 9 bases that match TRBD1. The V and J ends lost 5 bases and 5 bases, in that order; junction bases with no gene match: 1. Germline-derived CDR1 and CDR2 are SGHAT and FQNNGV. This CDR3 is built from 13 residues. The CDR3 coding sequence is TGTGCCAGCAGCGGGGACAGGGACAATGAGCAGTTCTTC. As protein: CASSGDRDNEQFF.

The chain has TRBV9 and TRBJ2-1; 12 bases align to TRBD2. The germline V gene encodes CDR1 SGDLS and CDR2 YYNGEE. The CDR3 covers 18 residues. The V gene end was trimmed by 5 bases and the J gene end by 2 bases; junction bases not matched to a gene: 11. The CDR3 here is CASREPGTSGLAYNEQFF. CDR3 nucleotides: TGTGCCAGCAGGGAACCCGGGACTAGCGGGTTAGCCTACAATGAGCAGTTCTTC.

The chain links TRBV6-4 to TRBJ2-1, with D unresolved. Per germline, CDR1 MRHNA and CDR2 SNTAGT. The CDR3 consists of 13 residues. Trimming left V 0 bases short and J 4 bases short, with 4 bases between. The CDR3 sequence: CASSDSTYNEQFF. The CDR3 nucleotides read TGTGCCAGCAGTGACTCGACTTACAATGAGCAGTTCTTC.

This sequence joins TRBV10-2 and TRBJ2-5; the match to TRBD2 covers 7 bases. Germline loops: CDR1 WSHSY, CDR2 SAAADI. The V segment lost 1 base and the J segment 4 bases; nucleotides outside the gene matches: 9. The CDR3 is made up of 16 amino acids. Here the CDR3 DNA reads TGCGCCAGCAGTGAGTGGACTAGTGACGGTAGAGAGACCCAGTACTTC. Its protein product is CASSEWTSDGRETQYF.

V gene TRBV9 combines with J gene TRBJ1-6; D unclear. CDR3 length: 13 residues. The V end was cut by 1 base, the J end by 8 bases, with 7 bases between. Per germline, CDR1 SGDLS and CDR2 YYNGEE. DNA for the CDR3: TGTGCCAGCAGCGTATCTCTAGATTCACCCCTCCACTTT. Residues: CASSVSLDSPLHF.

V usage is TRBV7-8 and J usage is TRBJ1-4; TRBD1 matches at 9 bases. The CDR3 length is 17 residues. Germline V gene data show CDR1 as SGHVS and CDR2 as FQNEAQ. Trimming cost V 4 bases and J 3 bases; bases outside gene matches: 9. Written as DNA, the CDR3 is TGTGCCAGCAGCTCAAGTCCCGGGACAGGGTCTAATGAAAAACTGTTTTTT. Translated: CASSSSPGTGSNEKLFF.

CDR3 sequence: CTSSQDRENTEAFF. The CDR3 region has the DNA TGCACCAGCAGCCAAGATCGAGAGAACACTGAAGCTTTCTTT. The chain uses TRBV1 and TRBJ1-1. TRBV1 is tagged as a pseudogene. The CDR3 length is 14 residues.

This clone was recorded a few times. This rearrangement joins TRBV29-1 to TRBJ2-7; tentatively, D is TRBD2 (5 bases). Per the germline V gene, CDR1 is SQVTM and CDR2 is ANQGSEA. This CDR3 is built from 11 residues. The V and J ends lost 6 bases and 0 bases respectively, with 6 bases between them. CDR3 bases: TGCAGCGTAGGGAGCTCCTACGAGCAGTACTTC. This encodes CSVGSSYEQYF.

This chain uses TRBV9 with TRBJ1-2; D is unclear. The CDR3 sequence is 15 residues long. Trimming left V 4 bases short and J 4 bases short, with 17 bases between. In germline, CDR1 is SGDLS, CDR2 YYNGEE. The CDR3 DNA follows: TGTGCCAGCAGCCCCCGGGGAGGAGCCCCCTATGGCTACACCTTC. Translated, it gives CASSPRGGAPYGYTF.

This rearrangement joins TRBV5-1 to TRBJ1-1; TRBD1 aligns across 7 bases. CDR1 and CDR2 from the germline V gene are SGHRS and YFSETQ. V lost 3 bases, J lost 2 bases, and 4 bases stayed unmatched. The CDR3 is made up of 14 amino acids. CDR3 sequence reads: CASSSTGTNTEAFF. CDR3 in DNA: TGCGCCAGCAGCTCGACAGGGACAAACACTGAAGCTTTCTTT.

This clone turned up a few times. This same CDR3 is encoded by further DNA sequences in the sample. J is TRBJ1-5 and V is TRBV19; D is possibly TRBD1 (5 bases). The germline gives CDR1 LNHDA, CDR2 SQIVND (reference sequence). V lost 9 bases and J lost 0, with 15 bases in between. CDR3 length equals 15 residues. The CDR3 coding sequence is TGTGCCAGCACCCCTGGGGGGTATAGCAATCAGCCCCAGCATTTT. Protein: CASTPGGYSNQPQHF.

V usage is TRBV25-1 and J usage is TRBJ2-3; 11 positions agree with TRBD2. V was clipped by 5 bases and J by 3 bases; unmatched bases: 13. CDR1 and CDR2 (germline): MGHDK, SYGVNS. This CDR3 contains 18 residues. CDR3 nucleotides: TGTGCCAGCAGTCAATCTAGCGGGAGGTTAGTGAAGACAGATACGCAGTATTTT. Translation: CASSQSSGRLVKTDTQYF.

The rearrangement uses TRBV18 and TRBJ2-2; D gene unclear. Trimming stripped 6 bases from V and 1 base from J, with 12 bases between. This CDR3 comprises 15 residues. Germline values: CDR1 KGHSH, CDR2 LQKENI. The CDR3 reads CASSRKRENTGELFF. DNA of the CDR3: TGTGCCAGCTCCCGAAAGCGCGAGAACACCGGGGAGCTGTTTTTT.